This T cell receptor (beta chain) was recovered during a study of blood T cell repertoires in COVID-19 (dated by TCRdb to the early 2020s). General notes on the study: Collaborator samples came from the United States, Italy and Spain and covered acute and convalescent phases of COVID-19. HLA class I and class II types, where available, came from metadata supplied by the sample provider rather than from assay-based typing. The samples were drawn from two sources: the first 160 participants of the ongoing ImmuneRACE study, and over 1,000 subjects contributed by 6 global collaborators. Nearly every sample came with metadata listing a de-identified subject ID, COVID-19 status, age in years and sex. The material from the prospective study consisted of cDNA or gDNA derived from T cells, B-cell-depleted T cells, or PBMCs. The repertoires were released in a freely available public database meant as a resource for research on the immune response to SARS-CoV-2. Deeply sampled blood TCRbeta repertoires from subjects exposed to, actively infected with, or recovered from COVID-19 were included in the dataset.

The study at large found these results: The quantity of clinical and demographic metadata differed by source and by participant and was supplied without curation.

In the prospective study, participants were about 18 to 90 years old, resided in 24 geographic areas of the United States, and were enrolled through a virtual design. To assign participants to cohorts, the prospective study relied on clinical history that participants themselves reported in a screening survey and a study questionnaire. Recovered participants in ImmuneRACE Cohort 3 were defined as having two consecutive negative NP/OP PCR tests, clearance from a healthcare professional, or resolution of symptoms. Mobile phlebotomists in the prospective study collected whole blood, serum and a nasopharyngeal or oropharyngeal swab from every participant. Over a roughly 2-month period, participants in the prospective study had the option of providing additional blood draws and questionnaires. Before DNA extraction, prospective study blood samples were shipped either frozen or at room temperature. TCRbeta CDR3 regions were amplified from genomic DNA by means of the immunoSEQ Assay, a bias-controlled multiplex PCR. As for the authors' bioinformatics: Within the assay, amplification of reference gene primers was used to estimate how many nucleated cells each sample contained. To quantify the absolute abundance of each unique TCRbeta CDR3 rearrangement, sequence reads were collapsed and filtered. For each sample, productive Simpson clonality was calculated as the square root of Simpson's diversity index over productive rearrangements. TCRdb mirrors the immuneACCESS table, restricted to in-frame sequences. Some clones are absent from its copies; in checked studies, under half trace to an unresolved V gene, and the reason for the others is unknown. V, J and clone size were drawn from that table, and D and trimming were deduced from the DNA. The sample includes a few hundred thousand clones, with 84% observed a single time. The ten most abundant clones make up approximately 7.3% of the sample.

From cysteine to phenylalanine, the CDR3 is 15 amino acids long. Only the CDR3 region is kept as DNA, spanning 45 bases read in frame from base 1. V lost 4 bases and J lost 7 bases; the stretch between them is 18 bases long. CDR1 and CDR2 are read off the germline V gene as SGDLS and YYNGEE. Concerning this clone itself: Its antigen remains undetermined. No base-level quality is on record; no much larger clone is a single base apart.

Sequenced sample: PBMCs or T cells enriched from blood (not recorded which). The sequence derives from a woman in her 40s who had recovered from COVID-19. The chain is made from TRBV9 and TRBJ2-1; 6 matching bases give a weak D call of TRBD2. The CDR3 is CASSPGGTSNNEQFF. The DNA is TGTGCCAGCAGCCCCGGGGGAACTAGCAATAATGAGCAGTTCTTC. With all but the CDR3 taken from the reference TRBV9 and TRBJ2-1 genes, the full variable domain is: DSGVTQTPKHLITATGQRVTLRCSPRSGDLSVYWYQQSLDQGLQFLIQYYNGEERAKGNILERFSAQQFPDLHSELNLSSLELGDSALYFCASSPGGTSNNEQFFGPGTRLTVL.